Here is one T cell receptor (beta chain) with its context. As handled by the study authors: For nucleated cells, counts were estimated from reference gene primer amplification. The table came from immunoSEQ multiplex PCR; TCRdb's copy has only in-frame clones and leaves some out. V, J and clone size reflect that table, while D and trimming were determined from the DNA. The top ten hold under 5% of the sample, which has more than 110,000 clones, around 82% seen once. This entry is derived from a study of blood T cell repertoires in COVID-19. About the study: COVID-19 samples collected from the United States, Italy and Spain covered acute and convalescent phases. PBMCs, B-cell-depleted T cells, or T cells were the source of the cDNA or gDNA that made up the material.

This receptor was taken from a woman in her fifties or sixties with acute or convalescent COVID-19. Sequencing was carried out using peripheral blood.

CDR3 nucleotide sequence: TGTGCCAGCAGTTTCGACACCGGTAGTCCCAATGAGCAGTTCTTC. This sequence encodes CASSFDTGSPNEQFF. V gene TRBV28 combines with J gene TRBJ2-1, with D unresolved. The length of the CDR3 is 15 residues. Germline V lookup: CDR1 MDHEN, CDR2 SYDVKM. V was pared by 3 bases and J by 6 bases, with 15 bases between.